One and the same sample provided the 3 T cell receptor beta chains below, sequenced in a study of blood T cell repertoires in COVID-19. Profiled with immunoSEQ multiplex PCR; TCRdb holds only in-frame clones, not every one. The data contain around 150,000 clones, 81% of them singletons. Specimen: peripheral blood. All receptors come from an older woman with active or convalescent COVID-19.

This clone was recorded once. The gene calls are TRBV5-4 and TRBJ2-7; 8 bases match TRBD2. This CDR3 comprises 14 residues. Germline lookup yields CDR1 SGHNT and CDR2 YYREEE (reference sequence). Germline trimming cut 4 bases from V and 6 bases from J; bases unmatched to any gene: 9. In DNA form, the CDR3 reads TGTGCCAGCAGCGGGTGGACGGCGGGGGGCGAGCAGTACTTC. Residues: CASSGWTAGGEQYF.

This chain's CDR3 is CSVEPGGNEQFF. The CDR3 DNA sequence: TGCAGCGTTGAACCGGGAGGGAATGAGCAGTTCTTC. This sequence joins TRBV29-1 and TRBJ2-1; TRBD2 agrees at 8 bases. Trimming at V came to 2 bases and at J to 7 bases, leaving 1 base not matched to a gene. The CDR3 sequence is 12 residues long. The germline V gene encodes CDR1 SQVTM and CDR2 ANQGSEA.

The V call is TRBV29-1, the J call TRBJ2-5, with 7 bases identical to TRBD2. Unmatched junction bases numbered 5, after V lost 5 bases and J lost 5 bases. There are 12 residues in the CDR3. Per germline, CDR1 SQVTM and CDR2 ANQGSEA. CDR3 bases: TGCAGCGTTTCGGCGGGAGAGGAGACCCAGTACTTC. It translates to CSVSAGEETQYF.